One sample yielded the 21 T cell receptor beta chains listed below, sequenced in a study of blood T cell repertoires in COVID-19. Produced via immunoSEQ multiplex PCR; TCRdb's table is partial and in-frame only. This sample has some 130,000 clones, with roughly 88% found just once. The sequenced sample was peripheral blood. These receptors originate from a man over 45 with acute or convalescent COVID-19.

As DNA, the CDR3 is TGTGCCAGCAGTCCGGGACTGACGACGACCGGGGAGCTGTTTTTT. This encodes CASSPGLTTTGELFF. The chain uses TRBV28 and TRBJ2-2; D possibly corresponds to TRBD2 (6 bases). Germline lookup yields CDR1 MDHEN and CDR2 SYDVKM. Trimming took off 5 bases at V and 5 bases at J, with 15 bases between the two ends. The CDR3 has 15 amino acids.

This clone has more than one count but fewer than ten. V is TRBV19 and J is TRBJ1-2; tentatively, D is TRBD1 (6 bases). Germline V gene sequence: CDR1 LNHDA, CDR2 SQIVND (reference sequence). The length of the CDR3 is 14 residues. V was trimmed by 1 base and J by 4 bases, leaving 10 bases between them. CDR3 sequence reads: CASSIGRGPYGYTF. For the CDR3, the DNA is TGTGCCAGTAGTATAGGCAGGGGACCCTATGGCTACACCTTC.

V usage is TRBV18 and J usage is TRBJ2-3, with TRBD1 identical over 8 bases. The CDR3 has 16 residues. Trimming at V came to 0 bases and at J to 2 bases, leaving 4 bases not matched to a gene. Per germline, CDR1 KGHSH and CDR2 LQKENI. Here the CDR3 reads CASSPPNRGTTDTQYF. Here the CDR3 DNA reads TGTGCCAGCTCACCACCGAACAGGGGGACCACAGATACGCAGTATTTT.

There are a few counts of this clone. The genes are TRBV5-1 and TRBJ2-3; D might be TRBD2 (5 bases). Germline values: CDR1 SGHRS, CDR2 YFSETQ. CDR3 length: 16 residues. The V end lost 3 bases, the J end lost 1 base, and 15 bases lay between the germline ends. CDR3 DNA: TGCGCCAGCAGCTACGACTCAGGAGGTGGCACAGATACGCAGTATTTT. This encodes CASSYDSGGGTDTQYF.

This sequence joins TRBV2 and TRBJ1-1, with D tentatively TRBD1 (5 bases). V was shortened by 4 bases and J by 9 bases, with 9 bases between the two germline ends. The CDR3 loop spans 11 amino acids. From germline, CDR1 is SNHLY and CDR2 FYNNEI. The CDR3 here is CASSVRGKAFF. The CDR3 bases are TGTGCCAGCAGTGTTAGGGGTAAAGCTTTCTTT.

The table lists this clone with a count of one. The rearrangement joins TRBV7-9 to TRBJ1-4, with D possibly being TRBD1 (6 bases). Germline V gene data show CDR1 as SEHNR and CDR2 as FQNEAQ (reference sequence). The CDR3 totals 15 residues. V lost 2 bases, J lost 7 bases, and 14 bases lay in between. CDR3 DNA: TGTGCCAGCAGCTTAACGGGAGGGGGAGGTGAAAAACTGTTTTTT. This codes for CASSLTGGGGEKLFF.

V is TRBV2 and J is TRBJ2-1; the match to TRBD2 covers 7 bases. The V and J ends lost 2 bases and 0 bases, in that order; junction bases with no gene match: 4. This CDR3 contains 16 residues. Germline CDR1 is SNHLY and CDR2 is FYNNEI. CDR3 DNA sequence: TGTGCCAGCAGTGAACAGGGCGGGAGCTCCTACAATGAGCAGTTCTTC. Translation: CASSEQGGSSYNEQFF.

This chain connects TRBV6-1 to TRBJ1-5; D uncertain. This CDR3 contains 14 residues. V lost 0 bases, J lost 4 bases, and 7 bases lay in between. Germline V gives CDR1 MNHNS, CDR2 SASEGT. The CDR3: CASSEATGNQPQHF. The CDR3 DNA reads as TGTGCCAGCAGTGAAGCGACGGGAAATCAGCCCCAGCATTTT.

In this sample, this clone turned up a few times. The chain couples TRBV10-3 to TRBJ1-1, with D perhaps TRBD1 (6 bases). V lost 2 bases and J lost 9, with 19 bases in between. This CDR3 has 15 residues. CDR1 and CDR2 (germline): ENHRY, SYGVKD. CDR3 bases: TGTGCCATCAGTGAGCCGGACAAGGGGGGGCGGAAAGCTTTCTTT. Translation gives CAISEPDKGGRKAFF.

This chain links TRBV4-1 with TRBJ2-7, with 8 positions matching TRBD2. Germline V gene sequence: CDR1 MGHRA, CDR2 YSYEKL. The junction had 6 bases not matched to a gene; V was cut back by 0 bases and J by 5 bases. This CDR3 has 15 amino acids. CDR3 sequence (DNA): TGCGCCAGCAGCCAAGAGAGCGGGAGCCGCCACGAGCAGTACTTC. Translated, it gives CASSQESGSRHEQYF.

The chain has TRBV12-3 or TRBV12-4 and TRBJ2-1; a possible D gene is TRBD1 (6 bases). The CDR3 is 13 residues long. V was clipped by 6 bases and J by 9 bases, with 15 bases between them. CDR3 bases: TGTGCCAGCAGCCCCCAGGGGTATGGTGAGCAGTTCTTC. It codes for CASSPQGYGEQFF.

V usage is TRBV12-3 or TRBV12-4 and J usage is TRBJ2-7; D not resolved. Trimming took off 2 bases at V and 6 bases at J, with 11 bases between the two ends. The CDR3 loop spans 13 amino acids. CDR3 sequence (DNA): TGTGCCAGCAGTTTAACGCCTCCGGGCGAGCAGTACTTC. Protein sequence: CASSLTPPGEQYF.

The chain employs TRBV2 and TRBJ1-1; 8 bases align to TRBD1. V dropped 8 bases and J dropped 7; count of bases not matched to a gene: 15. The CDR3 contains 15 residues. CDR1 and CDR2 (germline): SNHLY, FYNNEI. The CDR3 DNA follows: TGTGCCAGCTCCGGGGGGAGAGGACAGGGTGGTGAAGCTTTCTTT. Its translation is CASSGGRGQGGEAFF.

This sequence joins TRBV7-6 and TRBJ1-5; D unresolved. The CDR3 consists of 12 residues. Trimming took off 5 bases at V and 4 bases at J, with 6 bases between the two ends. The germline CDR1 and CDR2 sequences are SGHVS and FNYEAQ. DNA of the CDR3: TGTGCCAGCAGCCCCCTAAATCAGCCCCAGCATTTT. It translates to CASSPLNQPQHF.

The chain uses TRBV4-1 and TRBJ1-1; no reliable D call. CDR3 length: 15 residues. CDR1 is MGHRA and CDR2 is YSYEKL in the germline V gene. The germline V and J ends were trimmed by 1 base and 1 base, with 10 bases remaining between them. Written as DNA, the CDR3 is TGCGCCAGCAGCCAAGGACACCAACCGAACACTGAAGCTTTCTTT. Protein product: CASSQGHQPNTEAFF.

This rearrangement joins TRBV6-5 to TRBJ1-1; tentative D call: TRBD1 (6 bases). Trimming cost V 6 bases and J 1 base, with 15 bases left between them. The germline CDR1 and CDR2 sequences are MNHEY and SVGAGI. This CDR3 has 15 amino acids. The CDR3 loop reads CASSKEDSKNTEAFF. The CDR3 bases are TGTGCCAGCAGCAAAGAGGACAGCAAGAACACTGAAGCTTTCTTT.

For the CDR3, the DNA is TGCAGCGCTAAGCTACCTCACCATTCCGAGCAGTACTTC. Translation: CSAKLPHHSEQYF. The gene calls are TRBV29-1 and TRBJ2-7; the D is unclear. The CDR3 spans 13 residues. Per germline, CDR1 SQVTM and CDR2 ANQGSEA. Trimming shortened V by 7 bases and J by 6 bases, and 19 bases separated the two germline ends.

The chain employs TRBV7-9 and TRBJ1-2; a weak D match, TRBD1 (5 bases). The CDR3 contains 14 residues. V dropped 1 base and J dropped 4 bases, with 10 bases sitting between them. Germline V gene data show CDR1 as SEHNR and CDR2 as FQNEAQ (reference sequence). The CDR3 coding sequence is TGTGCCAGCAGCTTAGGTGGACATTCCTATGGCTACACCTTC. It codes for CASSLGGHSYGYTF.

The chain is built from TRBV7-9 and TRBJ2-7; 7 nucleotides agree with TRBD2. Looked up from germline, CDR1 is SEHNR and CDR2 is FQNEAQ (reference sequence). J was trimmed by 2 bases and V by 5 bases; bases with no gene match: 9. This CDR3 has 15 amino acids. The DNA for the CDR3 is TGTGCCAGCAGCCAAGGGGCTAGCGGTCCCTACGAGCAGTACTTC. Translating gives CASSQGASGPYEQYF. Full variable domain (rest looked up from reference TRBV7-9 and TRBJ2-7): DTGVSQNPRHKITKRGQNVTFRCDPISEHNRLYWYRQTLGQGPEFLTYFQNEAQLEKSRLLSDRFSAERPKGSFSTLEIQRTEQGDSAMYLCASSQGASGPYEQYFGPGTRLTVT.

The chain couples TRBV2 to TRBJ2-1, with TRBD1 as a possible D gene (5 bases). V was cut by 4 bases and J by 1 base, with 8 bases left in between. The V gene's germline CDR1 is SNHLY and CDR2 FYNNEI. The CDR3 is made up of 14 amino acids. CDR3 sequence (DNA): TGTGCCAGCAGTGTGGCAGGGTCCTACAATGAGCAGTTCTTC. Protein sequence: CASSVAGSYNEQFF.

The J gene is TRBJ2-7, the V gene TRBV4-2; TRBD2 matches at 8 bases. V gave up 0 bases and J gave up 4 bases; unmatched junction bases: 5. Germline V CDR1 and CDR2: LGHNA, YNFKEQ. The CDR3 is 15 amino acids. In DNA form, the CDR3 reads TGTGCCAGCAGCCAAGAACTAGCGGCTCCTTACGAGCAGTACTTC. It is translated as CASSQELAAPYEQYF.